These 13 T cell receptor beta chains originate from one sample sequenced in a study of vaccination and CD4 T cells after COVID-19. Documented treatment: approximately 10-day PBMC culture with coronavirus spike peptide pools or control peptides (ViraFEST assay). These TCRs are of unknown antigen specificity. Sequence data for DNA of cultured CD4+ T cells were generated by the Oncomine TCR Beta short-read assay. Each CDR3 protein gets one entry after TCRdb re-called the PCR reads with MiXCR. The sample comprises around 15,000 distinct CDR3 sequences, 65% to 85% of which are singletons, and roughly 5% rests with the top ten. The source material was CD4+ T cells from blood, cultured in vitro. All receptors derive from a human donor who had recovered from COVID-19.

The V and J genes are TRBV7-2 and TRBJ1-5, with D unclear. Germline V CDR1 and CDR2: SGHTA, FQGNSA. This CDR3 contains 12 residues. V dropped 1 base and J dropped 5 bases, with 3 bases sitting between them. The CDR3 bases are TGTGCCAGCAGCTTAGATCATCAGCCCCAGCATTTT. Its translation: CASSLDHQPQHF.

The rearrangement joins TRBV7-3 to TRBJ2-2; 12 bases map to TRBD2. V gave up 0 bases and J gave up 0 bases; unmatched junction bases: 11. CDR1 is SGHTA and CDR2 is FQGTGA in the germline V gene. The CDR3 runs to 21 residues. CDR3 loop: CASSLTLIGSSGRANTGELFF. In DNA, the CDR3 is TGTGCCAGCAGCTTAACGTTAATCGGATCTAGCGGGAGGGCGAACACCGGGGAGCTGTTTTTT. The full variable domain, completed using reference TRBV7-3 and TRBJ2-2, is GAGVSQTPSNKVTEKGKYVELRCDPISGHTALYWYRQSLGQGPEFLIYFQGTGAADDSGLPNDRFFAVRPEGSVSTLKIQRTERGDSAVYLCASSLTLIGSSGRANTGELFFGEGSRLTVL.

The chain joins TRBV2 to TRBJ2-7, with 9 nucleotides matching TRBD1. Germline CDR1 is SNHLY and CDR2 is FYNNEI. The CDR3 is made up of 14 amino acids. The V and J ends lost 4 bases and 1 base, in that order; junction bases with no gene match: 2. DNA for the CDR3: TGTGCCAGCAGTGTAGGGACAGGGTCCTACGAGCAGTACTTC. Translation gives CASSVGTGSYEQYF.

The V gene is TRBV7-9, the J gene TRBJ1-2; weak D call: TRBD1 (5 bases). Trimming took 6 bases from V and 4 from J, leaving 12 bases between them. This CDR3 has 13 residues. From germline, CDR1 is SEHNR and CDR2 FQNEAQ (reference sequence). The DNA of the CDR3 is TGTGCCAGCAGTTCCAGGGACCCCTATGGCTACACCTTC. Its protein product is CASSSRDPYGYTF.

The V call is TRBV12-3 or TRBV12-4, the J call TRBJ1-6, with a tentative D call TRBD1 (6 bases). Trimming stripped 3 bases from V and 6 bases from J, with 9 bases between. There are 14 residues in the CDR3. This CDR3 is CASSLGRGNSPLHF. The CDR3 nucleotides are TGTGCCAGCAGTTTGGGCAGGGGTAATTCACCCCTCCACTTT.

This sequence joins TRBV28 and TRBJ2-2; 10 positions agree with TRBD2. Germline assignment: CDR1 MDHEN and CDR2 SYDVKM. This CDR3 is 16 amino acids long. Trimming removed 5 bases from V and 7 bases from J; junction bases left unmatched: 10. In DNA, the CDR3 is TGTGCCAGCAGTCCCTACACTAGCGGGAACGGCGGGGAGCTGTTTTTT. Its translation is CASSPYTSGNGGELFF. The full variable domain, in which reference TRBV28 and TRBJ2-2 provide the parts outside the CDR3, is DVKVTQSSRYLVKRTGEKVFLECVQDMDHENMFWYRQDPGLGLRLIYFSYDVKMKEKGDIPEGYSVSREKKERFSLILESASTNQTSMYLCASSPYTSGNGGELFFGEGSRLTVL.

V usage is TRBV27 and J usage is TRBJ2-3; 7 bases map to TRBD1. Losses at the gene ends were 6 bases for V and 6 bases for J; bases not matched to a gene: 6. The germline V gene has CDR1 MNHEY and CDR2 SMNVEV (reference sequence). The CDR3 runs to 13 residues. This CDR3 is CASRPGTADTQYF. CDR3 coding DNA: TGTGCCAGCAGGCCAGGGACAGCCGATACGCAGTATTTT.

The chain employs TRBV7-9 and TRBJ2-7; possible D gene TRBD1, 6 bases. The germline V gene has CDR1 SEHNR and CDR2 FQNEAQ (reference sequence). Trimming removed 8 bases at V and 2 bases at J, with 16 bases between. The CDR3 contains 14 residues. The CDR3 spells CASGVRGSTYEQYF. The CDR3 nucleotides are TGTGCCAGCGGGGTTAGGGGGAGCACCTACGAGCAGTACTTC.

J is TRBJ1-5 and V is TRBV28; no firm D call. V was trimmed by 3 bases and J by 3 bases, leaving 9 bases between them. Germline V lookup: CDR1 MDHEN, CDR2 SYDVKM. The CDR3 is made up of 14 amino acids. The CDR3 DNA follows: TGTGCCAGCAGTTTTTCTGGGCCCAATCAGCCCCAGCATTTT. It codes for CASSFSGPNQPQHF.

The chain recombines TRBV11-2 with TRBJ2-2; perhaps TRBD1 as D (6 bases). The CDR3 contains 18 residues. V was trimmed by 2 bases and J by 0 bases, leaving 16 bases between them. The germline V gene encodes CDR1 SGHAT and CDR2 FQNNGV. CDR3 residues: CASSLIVSYRANTGELFF. DNA for the CDR3: TGTGCCAGCAGCTTAATAGTTTCTTACAGGGCGAACACCGGGGAGCTGTTTTTT.

This chain uses TRBV27 with TRBJ2-2; D is possibly TRBD1 (5 bases). The V gene's germline CDR1 is MNHEY and CDR2 SMNVEV (reference sequence). The CDR3 length is 14 residues. The V gene lost 6 bases and the J gene lost 4 bases, with 12 bases spanning the gap. CDR3 region: CASSPGFGTGELFF. CDR3 nucleotides: TGTGCCAGCAGCCCAGGGTTCGGCACCGGGGAGCTGTTTTTT.

This clonotype has a single count. The chain is built from TRBV6-1 and TRBJ1-2; D unclear. With 8 bases removed from V and 1 base from J, the gap between germline ends came to 20 bases. The germline CDR1 and CDR2 sequences are MNHNS and SASEGT. CDR3 size: 16 residues. The DNA for the CDR3 is TGTGCCAGCGCGTCGTGGCGGAGATCCGATAACTATGGCTACACCTTC. This translates into CASASWRRSDNYGYTF.

By proportion, this clonotype is large. V usage is TRBV28 and J usage is TRBJ2-7; possibly TRBD1 for D (5 bases). V was shortened by 6 bases and J by 6 bases, with 21 bases between the two germline ends. Germline lookup yields CDR1 MDHEN and CDR2 SYDVKM. The CDR3 extends over 15 amino acids. CDR3 coding DNA: TGTGCCAGCAGCTTAGATACGACAGCTTTTCGCGAGCAGTACTTC. Residues: CASSLDTTAFREQYF.